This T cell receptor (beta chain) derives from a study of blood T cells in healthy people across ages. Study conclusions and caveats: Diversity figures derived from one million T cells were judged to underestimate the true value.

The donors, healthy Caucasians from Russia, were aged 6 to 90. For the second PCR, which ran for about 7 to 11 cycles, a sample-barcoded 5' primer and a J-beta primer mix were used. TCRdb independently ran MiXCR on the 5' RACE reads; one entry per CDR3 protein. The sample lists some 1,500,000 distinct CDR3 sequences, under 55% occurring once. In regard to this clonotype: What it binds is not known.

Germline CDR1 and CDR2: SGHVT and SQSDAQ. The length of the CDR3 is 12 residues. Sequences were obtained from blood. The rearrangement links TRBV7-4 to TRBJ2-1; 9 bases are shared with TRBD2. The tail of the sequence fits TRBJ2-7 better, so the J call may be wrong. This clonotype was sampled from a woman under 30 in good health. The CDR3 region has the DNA TGTGCCATCGCTAGCGGGATAGGTGAGCAGTACTTC. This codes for CAIASGIGEQYF.